Only a few counts were recorded for the clone carrying this TCR beta chain. The sample originates from a study of T-cell reconstitution after alpha-beta-depleted transplantation in children. Preparation of the TCRbeta library used unique molecular identifiers. One entry per CDR3 protein, called by TCRdb with MiXCR from the PCR reads. The data contain approximately 130,000 distinct CDR3 sequences, 8% to 10% of them singletons. The CDR3 is made up of 13 amino acids. CDR1 LGHNA and CDR2 YSLEER come from the germline V gene. V dropped 0 bases and J dropped 9 bases, with 12 bases sitting between them. The V and J genes are TRBV4-3 and TRBJ2-7, with no clear D. The source material was PBMCs, mostly from graft donor cells, sampled 180 days after TCRalphabeta/CD19-depleted stem cell transplant. The TCR comes from a girl younger than two who had a stem cell transplant for combined immunodeficiency, so the T cells may come from the graft donor. DNA of the CDR3: TGCGCCAGCAGCCAAGACACACGCGCAGGGCAGTACTTC. Residues: CASSQDTRAGQYF.